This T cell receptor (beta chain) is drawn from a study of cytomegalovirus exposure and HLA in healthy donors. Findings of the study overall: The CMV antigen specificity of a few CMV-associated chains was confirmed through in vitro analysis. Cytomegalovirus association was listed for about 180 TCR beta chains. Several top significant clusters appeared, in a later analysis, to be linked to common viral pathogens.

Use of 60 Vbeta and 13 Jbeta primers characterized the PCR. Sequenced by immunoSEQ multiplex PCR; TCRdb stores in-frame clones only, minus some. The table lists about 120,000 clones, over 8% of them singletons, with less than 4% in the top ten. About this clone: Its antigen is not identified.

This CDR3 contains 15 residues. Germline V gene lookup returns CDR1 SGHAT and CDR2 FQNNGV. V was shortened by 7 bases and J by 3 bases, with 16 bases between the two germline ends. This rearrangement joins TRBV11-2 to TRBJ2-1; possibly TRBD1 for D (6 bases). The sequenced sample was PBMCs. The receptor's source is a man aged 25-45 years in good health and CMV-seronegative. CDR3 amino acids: CASTSPVGGYNEQFF. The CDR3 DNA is TGTGCCAGCACCTCCCCGGTAGGGGGCTACAATGAGCAGTTCTTC.